This T cell receptor beta chain was identified in a study of OX40 agonist ivuxolimab in advanced cancers. About the study: Previous treatment with anti-PD-1, anti-PD-L1 or anti-CTLA-4 therapy was allowed; roughly 40% had received some. Regarding the study as a whole: The CD4+ and CD8+ T cells in the blood had expanded clonally by week 6 at 0.1 to 3.0 mg/kg. With doses of 0.1-3.0 mg/kg, partial responders showed among the lowest clonal expansion.

Notes on this clone: Its antigen is undetermined.

V was trimmed by 5 bases and J by 3 bases, leaving 18 bases between them. Per germline, CDR1 SNHLY and CDR2 FYNNEI. The length of the CDR3 is 16 residues. The protocol was immunoSEQ multiplex PCR, while the TCRdb copy is restricted to in-frame clones and leaves out a portion. This table has some 99,000 clones, 87% appearing once. This chain connects TRBV2 to TRBJ2-3, with D possibly being TRBD2 (6 bases). The sequencing here drew on CD4+ or CD8+ T cells sorted from blood, taken in a trial of the OX40 agonist ivuxolimab. This TCR was recovered from an adult with an advanced solid tumor such as melanoma, head and neck, liver or kidney cancer. Here the CDR3 DNA reads TGTGCCAGCAGTACCCAGTGGGGGGTGGGGACAGATACGCAGTATTTT. Translated, it gives CASSTQWGVGTDTQYF.